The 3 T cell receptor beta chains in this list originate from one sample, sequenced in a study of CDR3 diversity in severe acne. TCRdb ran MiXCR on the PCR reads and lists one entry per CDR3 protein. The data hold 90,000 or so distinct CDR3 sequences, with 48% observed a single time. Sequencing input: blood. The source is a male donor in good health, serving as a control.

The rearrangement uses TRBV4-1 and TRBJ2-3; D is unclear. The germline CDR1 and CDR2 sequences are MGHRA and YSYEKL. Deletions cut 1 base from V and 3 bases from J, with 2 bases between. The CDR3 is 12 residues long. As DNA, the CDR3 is TGCGCCAGCAGCCAAGTAACAGATACGCAGTATTTT. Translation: CASSQVTDTQYF.

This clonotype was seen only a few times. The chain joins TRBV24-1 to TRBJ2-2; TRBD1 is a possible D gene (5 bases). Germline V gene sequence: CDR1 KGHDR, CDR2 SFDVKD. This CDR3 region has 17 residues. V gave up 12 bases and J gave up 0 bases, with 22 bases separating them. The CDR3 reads CAWSIGRTTANTGELFF. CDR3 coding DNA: TGTGCCTGGAGTATTGGACGGACAACCGCGAACACCGGGGAGCTGTTTTTT.

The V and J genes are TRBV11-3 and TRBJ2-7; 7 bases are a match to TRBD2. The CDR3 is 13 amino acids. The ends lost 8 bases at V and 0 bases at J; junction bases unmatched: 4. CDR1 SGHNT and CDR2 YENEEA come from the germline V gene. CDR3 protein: CASRAGLSYEQYF. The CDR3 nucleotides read TGTGCCAGCCGAGCGGGACTCTCCTACGAGCAGTACTTC.